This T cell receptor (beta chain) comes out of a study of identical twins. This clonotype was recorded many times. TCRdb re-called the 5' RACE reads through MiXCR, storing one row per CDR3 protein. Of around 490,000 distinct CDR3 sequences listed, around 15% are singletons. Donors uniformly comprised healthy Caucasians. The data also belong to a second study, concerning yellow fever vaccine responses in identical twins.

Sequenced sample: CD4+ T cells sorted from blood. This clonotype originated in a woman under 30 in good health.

The CDR3 DNA follows: TGCGCCAGCAGCCTCTATAGCGGGATAGCTAACAATGAGCAGTTCTTC. Amino acids: CASSLYSGIANNEQFF. The genes are TRBV4-1 and TRBJ2-1, with 8 nucleotides matching TRBD2. The V gene end was trimmed by 4 bases and the J gene end by 5 bases; junction bases not matched to a gene: 10. CDR1 and CDR2 (germline): MGHRA, YSYEKL. The CDR3 consists of 16 residues.